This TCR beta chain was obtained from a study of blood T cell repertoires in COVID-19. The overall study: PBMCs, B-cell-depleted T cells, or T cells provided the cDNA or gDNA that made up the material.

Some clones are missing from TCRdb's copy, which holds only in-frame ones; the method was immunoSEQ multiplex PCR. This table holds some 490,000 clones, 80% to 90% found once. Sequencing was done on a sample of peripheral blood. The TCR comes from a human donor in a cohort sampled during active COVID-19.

This chain's CDR3 is CASSEGQANEKLFF. The CDR3 DNA is TGTGCCAGCAGTGAAGGACAGGCTAATGAAAAACTGTTTTTT. V is TRBV2 and J is TRBJ1-4; D perhaps matches TRBD1 (6 bases). CDR3 size: 14 residues. V was shortened by 1 base and J by 3 bases, with 6 bases between the two germline ends. Germline V gene sequence: CDR1 SNHLY, CDR2 FYNNEI.